The 2 T cell receptor beta chains given below trace back to one sample, sequenced in a study of CD8+ T cells in alopecia areata. Investigators isolated RNA and reverse transcribed it into cDNA to act as the sequencing template. The repertoire was sequenced with immunoSEQ multiplex PCR; TCRdb's copy has only in-frame clones and lacks some. Of approximately 180,000 clones listed, 59% are singletons. The starting material was CD4+ T cells sorted from blood, obtained at week 0. These receptors all stem from a human donor with alopecia areata.

This clone came up once. V gene TRBV5-6 combines with J gene TRBJ2-7; D is perhaps TRBD2 (6 bases). CDR1 SGHDT and CDR2 YYEEEE come from the germline V gene. The CDR3 is 13 residues long. The germline V and J ends were trimmed by 0 bases and 3 bases, with 7 bases remaining between them. Written as DNA, the CDR3 is TGTGCCAGCAGCTTGGGACTAGGCTACGAGCAGTACTTC. Its translation: CASSLGLGYEQYF.

This clone was observed a few times. The rearrangement uses TRBV29-1 and TRBJ1-5; 8 nucleotides align to TRBD1. Germline V CDR1 and CDR2: SQVTM, ANQGSEA. This CDR3 comprises 14 residues. The V gene end was trimmed by 4 bases and the J gene end by 3 bases; junction bases not matched to a gene: 5. The CDR3 DNA is TGCAGCGTTGCCCAGGGGGCCTTCAATCAGCCCCAGCATTTT. Translation gives CSVAQGAFNQPQHF.